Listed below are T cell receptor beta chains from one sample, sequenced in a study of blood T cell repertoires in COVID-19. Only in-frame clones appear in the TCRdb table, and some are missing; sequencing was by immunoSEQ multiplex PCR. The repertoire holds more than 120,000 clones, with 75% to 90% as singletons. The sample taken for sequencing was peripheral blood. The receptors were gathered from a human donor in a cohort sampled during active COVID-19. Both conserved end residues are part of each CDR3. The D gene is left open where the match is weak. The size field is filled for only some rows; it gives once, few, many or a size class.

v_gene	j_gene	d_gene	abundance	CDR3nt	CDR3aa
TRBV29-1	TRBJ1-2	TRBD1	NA	TGCAGCGTTGAACAGACAGGGGACTATGGCTACACCTTC	CSVEQTGDYGYTF
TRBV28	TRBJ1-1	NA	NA	TGTGCCAGCAGGGAGGGTGGGGAAATAGGGGAAGCTTTCTTT	CASREGGEIGEAFF
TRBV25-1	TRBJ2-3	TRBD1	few	TGTGCCAGCAGAGGGGGACAGGGGGTATGGGCAGATACGCAGTATTTT	CASRGGQGVWADTQYF
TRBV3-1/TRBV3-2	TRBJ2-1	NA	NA	TGTGCCAGCAGCCAAGATCCTTTGAATGAGCAGTTCTTC	CASSQDPLNEQFF
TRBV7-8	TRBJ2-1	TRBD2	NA	TGTGCCAGCAGACAAAAAGCGGGGGATGAGCAGTTCTTC	CASRQKAGDEQFF
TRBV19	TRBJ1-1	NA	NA	TGTGCCAGTACACCTATTAATATGTTGGGCAGGGAAGCTTTCTTT	CASTPINMLGREAFF
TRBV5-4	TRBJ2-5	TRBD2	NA	TGTGCCAGCAGCTTGGGAGGTAGCGGGGGGATCGAGACCCAGTACTTC	CASSLGGSGGIETQYF
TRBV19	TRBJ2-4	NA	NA	TGTGCCAGTACCACCACGACGCGGGACATTCAGTACTTC	CASTTTTRDIQYF
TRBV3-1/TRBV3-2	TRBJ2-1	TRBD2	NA	TGTGCCAGCAGCCAAGATACCGGGAGCGGGATATACAATGAGCAGTTCTTC	CASSQDTGSGIYNEQFF
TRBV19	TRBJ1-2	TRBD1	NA	TGTGCCAGTAGTTCGAGTCATTTCGACAGGGTAGCTAACTATGGCTACACCTTC	CASSSSHFDRVANYGYTF